This T cell receptor (beta chain) originates from a study of shared clonotypes between healthy human individuals. For the study at large: Three CD4 naive, three CD4 memory, two CD8 naive and one CD8 memory plate were used per donor.

Germline assignment: CDR1 MRHNA and CDR2 SNTAGT. This CDR3 contains 12 residues. The V and J ends lost 8 bases and 5 bases respectively, with 10 bases between them. Over several immunoSEQ plates, each subset's genomic DNA was distributed in even portions. Sequencing was performed with immunoSEQ multiplex PCR; in TCRdb, only in-frame clones are kept and a portion is missing. The sample includes around 600,000 clones, 95% to 98% of them seen just once. The receptor's source is a woman aged 25 to 45 in good health. The sequenced sample consisted of naive CD4+ T cells sorted from blood. Sample subset: CD45RA+ positively selected. The chain employs TRBV6-4 and TRBJ1-5; D is ambiguous. This CDR3 is CASRRPDQPQHF. The CDR3 coding sequence is TGTGCCAGCCGGCGGCCCGATCAGCCCCAGCATTTT.